The 21 T cell receptor beta chains in this list originate from one sample, sequenced in a study of shared clonotypes between healthy human individuals. Data came from immunoSEQ multiplex PCR; TCRdb stores just in-frame clones and leaves some out. The sample includes about 610,000 clones, approximately 96% of them seen just once. Naive CD8 cells, CD45RO-negative and positively selected for CCR7, excluded terminally differentiated effector memory CD45RA+ cells. Input material: naive CD8+ T cells sorted from blood. Receptor source: a woman in her twenties or thirties in good health.

The chain combines TRBV7-8 with TRBJ1-1; TRBD1 matches at 7 bases. The ends lost 5 bases at V and 0 bases at J; junction bases unmatched: 9. Germline CDR1 SGHVS, CDR2 FQNEAQ. The CDR3 is made up of 16 amino acids. For the CDR3, the DNA is TGTGCCAGCAGCGTACACACCGGGACAGTGAACACTGAAGCTTTCTTT. This encodes CASSVHTGTVNTEAFF.

As concerns this clone: Other DNA sequences in this specimen translate into the identical CDR3. V and J are TRBV27 and TRBJ2-1; D is unresolved. V was shortened by 5 bases and J by 0 bases, with 2 bases between the two germline ends. Germline V lookup: CDR1 MNHEY, CDR2 SMNVEV (reference sequence). The CDR3 length is 12 residues. DNA for the CDR3: TGTGCCAGCAGTACCTCCTACAATGAGCAGTTCTTC. It encodes CASSTSYNEQFF.

The chain carries TRBV6-5 and TRBJ2-7; no firm D call. Germline V gene data show CDR1 as MNHEY and CDR2 as SVGAGI. Trimming left V 5 bases short and J 6 bases short, with 14 bases between. The CDR3 runs to 13 residues. The CDR3 spells CASSPSWGSEQYF. In DNA, the CDR3 is TGTGCCAGCAGTCCCTCTTGGGGTTCCGAGCAGTACTTC.

The chain couples TRBV11-2 to TRBJ2-7; D not certain. The CDR3 is 13 residues long. Germline CDR1 and CDR2: SGHAT and FQNNGV. V shed 0 bases and J shed 7 bases, with 10 bases lying between them. The CDR3 is CASSLEARLEQYF. As DNA, the CDR3 is TGTGCCAGCAGCTTAGAAGCCAGGTTGGAGCAGTACTTC.

The genes are TRBV4-1 and TRBJ2-1; 10 positions match TRBD2. CDR3 length: 16 residues. V shed 0 bases and J 7 bases; nucleotides not matched to a gene: 6. CDR1 MGHRA and CDR2 YSYEKL come from the germline V gene. For the CDR3, the DNA is TGCGCCAGCAGCCAAGACAGCGGGAGGGTGGGGAATGAGCAGTTCTTC. Translated, it gives CASSQDSGRVGNEQFF.

The CDR3 DNA is TGTGCCAGCAGGGATTTTGAGAACGAGCAGTACTTC. It codes for CASRDFENEQYF. The chain joins TRBV6-5 to TRBJ2-7; D ambiguous. The CDR3 runs 12 residues. Looked up from germline, CDR1 is MNHEY and CDR2 is SVGAGI. V lost 6 bases and J 5 bases, leaving 11 bases between the germline ends.

The chain carries TRBV19 and TRBJ1-5; D not resolved. V dropped 5 bases and J dropped 5 bases, with 4 bases sitting between them. This CDR3 contains 11 residues. From germline, CDR1 is LNHDA and CDR2 SQIVND (reference sequence). CDR3 sequence (DNA): TGTGCCAGTAGTGTCTATCAGCCCCAGCATTTT. This encodes CASSVYQPQHF. The full variable domain, completed using reference TRBV19 and TRBJ1-5, is DGGITQSPKYLFRKEGQNVTLSCEQNLNHDAMYWYRQDPGQGLRLIYYSQIVNDFQKGDIAEGYSVSREKKESFPLTVTSAQKNPTAFYLCASSVYQPQHFGDGTRLSIL.

V usage is TRBV28 and J usage is TRBJ2-7; D is uncertain. Looked up from germline, CDR1 is MDHEN and CDR2 is SYDVKM. This CDR3 has 12 residues. V gave up 6 bases and J gave up 7 bases, with 13 bases separating them. The CDR3 here is CASSLWGNEQYF. The CDR3 region has the DNA TGTGCCAGCAGCCTGTGGGGTAATGAGCAGTACTTC.

This chain uses TRBV5-1 with TRBJ2-7, with 8 nucleotides matching TRBD2. CDR3 length: 14 amino acids. With V trimmed by 0 bases and J by 4 bases, 3 bases remained unmatched. Germline CDR1 SGHRS, CDR2 YFSETQ. The CDR3 DNA sequence: TGCGCCAGCAGCTTGGGAGCGGGAGAATACGAGCAGTACTTC. It translates to CASSLGAGEYEQYF. The variable domain in full, completed from reference TRBV5-1 and TRBJ2-7, reads KAGVTQTPRYLIKTRGQQVTLSCSPISGHRSVSWYQQTPGQGLQFLFEYFSETQRNKGNFPGRFSGRQFSNSRSEMNVSTLELGDSALYLCASSLGAGEYEQYFGPGTRLTVT.

The rearrangement links TRBV6-6 to TRBJ2-1, with 7 bases identical to TRBD2. CDR3 length: 14 residues. Germline loops: CDR1 MNHNY, CDR2 SVGAGI (reference sequence). V lost 7 bases and J lost 6; bases outside the gene matches: 9. In nucleotides, the CDR3 is TGTGCCAGCAAACCAACACGCGGGAGCAATGAGCAGTTCTTC. Translated: CASKPTRGSNEQFF.

The J gene is TRBJ1-1, the V gene TRBV7-8, with D tentatively TRBD1 (5 bases). CDR3 length: 13 amino acids. Germline V gene data show CDR1 as SGHVS and CDR2 as FQNEAQ. Trimming pared 5 bases from V and 1 base from J, leaving 8 bases between. The CDR3 loop reads CASSPGQNTEAFF. As DNA, the CDR3 is TGTGCCAGCAGCCCCGGACAGAACACTGAAGCTTTCTTT.

The chain joins TRBV27 to TRBJ2-1, with D possibly being TRBD2 (5 bases). V dropped 3 bases and J dropped 5 bases, with 8 bases sitting between them. CDR1 and CDR2 from the germline V gene are MNHEY and SMNVEV (reference sequence). The CDR3 totals 13 residues. The CDR3 is CASSLELDNEQFF. The DNA of the CDR3 is TGTGCCAGCAGTTTGGAACTAGACAATGAGCAGTTCTTC.

This sequence joins TRBV13 and TRBJ2-1, with 9 bases identical to TRBD2. With V trimmed by 5 bases and J by 9 bases, 8 bases remained unmatched. The CDR3 is 14 residues long. Germline CDR1 and CDR2: PRHDT and FYEKMQ (reference sequence). The CDR3 coding sequence is TGTGCCAGCAGCCGTAGCGGGAGTAGCAGTGAGCAGTTCTTC. Translating gives CASSRSGSSSEQFF.

This sequence joins TRBV14 and TRBJ2-3; D is uncertain. The CDR3 length is 17 residues. The germline V and J ends were trimmed by 1 base and 2 bases, with 16 bases remaining between them. Germline CDR1 reads SGHDN; CDR2 reads FVKESK. CDR3 nucleotides: TGTGCCAGCAGCCAAGTCGACACAGTGGACCTCACAGATACGCAGTATTTT. Protein product: CASSQVDTVDLTDTQYF.

J is TRBJ2-2 and V is TRBV15; D possibly corresponds to TRBD1 (6 bases). The CDR3 extends over 14 amino acids. The V end lost 2 bases, the J end lost 4 bases, and 8 bases lay between the germline ends. Germline loops: CDR1 LNHNV, CDR2 YYDKDF (reference sequence). This chain's CDR3 is CATSRTGFTGELFF. The CDR3 coding sequence is TGTGCCACCAGCAGAACAGGGTTCACCGGGGAGCTGTTTTTT.

This clone was counted once. The chain carries TRBV6-5 and TRBJ2-1; 8 positions match TRBD2. Losses at the gene ends were 8 bases for V and 7 bases for J; bases not matched to a gene: 10. The CDR3 extends over 14 amino acids. Looked up from germline, CDR1 is MNHEY and CDR2 is SVGAGI. The CDR3 DNA is TGTGCCAGCTCGGAGCGGGAGTTGATTAATGAGCAGTTCTTC. Translated, it gives CASSERELINEQFF.

V and J are TRBV19 and TRBJ1-2; D is uncertain. Germline V gene sequence: CDR1 LNHDA, CDR2 SQIVND (reference sequence). V was cut by 8 bases and J by 8 bases, with 9 bases left in between. CDR3 length equals 10 residues. CDR3 sequence (DNA): TGTGCCAGTTCCTCCGGCGGCTACACCTTC. This gives the protein CASSSGGYTF.

Regarding this clone: This specimen includes other DNA sequences encoding the same CDR3. The J gene is TRBJ2-1, the V gene TRBV27, with D possibly matching TRBD2 (5 bases). V was clipped by 3 bases and J by 0 bases, with 9 bases between them. In germline, CDR1 is MNHEY, CDR2 SMNVEV (reference sequence). The CDR3 length is 15 residues. The CDR3 DNA reads TGTGCCAGCAGTTTTGGTGGGAGCTCCTACAATGAGCAGTTCTTC. It specifies CASSFGGSSYNEQFF.

The V call is TRBV19, the J call TRBJ2-2, with 7 bases aligning to TRBD2. The CDR3 length is 14 residues. Trimming cost V 9 bases and J 1 base; bases outside gene matches: 5. Germline values: CDR1 LNHDA, CDR2 SQIVND (reference sequence). The CDR3: CARAGLLNTGELFF. CDR3 in DNA: TGTGCCAGAGCGGGACTCCTGAACACCGGGGAGCTGTTTTTT.

This chain connects TRBV4-2 to TRBJ2-7; TRBD2 agrees at 9 bases. Trimming took 0 bases from V and 6 from J; bases not matched to a gene: 15. Germline V gene lookup returns CDR1 LGHNA and CDR2 YNFKEQ. The CDR3 is 18 residues long. CDR3 DNA: TGTGCCAGCAGCCAAGATCGCCAGGGACTAGCCACCACGGGCGAGCAGTACTTC. As protein: CASSQDRQGLATTGEQYF.

This chain uses TRBV28 with TRBJ1-5; TRBD1 is a possible D gene (5 bases). From germline, CDR1 is MDHEN and CDR2 SYDVKM. This CDR3 has 14 amino acids. V gave up 4 bases and J gave up 4 bases, with 11 bases separating them. The CDR3 loop reads CASSWGTGNQPQHF. The CDR3 DNA follows: TGTGCCAGCAGTTGGGGGACTGGGAATCAGCCCCAGCATTTT.